The sequence of this T cell receptor (beta chain) was determined in a study of T cell responses to AZD1222 COVID-19 vaccine. After removal of 5 bases from V and 12 bases from J, the junction contained 14 bases not matched to a gene. The V gene's germline CDR1 is PRHDT and CDR2 FYEKMQ (reference sequence). The CDR3 contains 15 residues. The assay was immunoSEQ multiplex PCR, and TCRdb's table has in-frame clones only and misses some. The sample shows 100,000 or so clones, about 85% of them seen only once. This clone was recorded many times. This chain connects TRBV13 to TRBJ2-1; 9 nucleotides match TRBD1. This TCR was recovered from an adult who received the AZD1222 COVID-19 vaccine. Sequencing used peripheral blood, obtained 28 days after the second AZD1222 dose. CDR3 sequence reads: CASSQTGGGIGGQFF. The CDR3, as DNA: TGTGCCAGCAGCCAGACAGGGGGAGGGATAGGAGGGCAGTTCTTC.